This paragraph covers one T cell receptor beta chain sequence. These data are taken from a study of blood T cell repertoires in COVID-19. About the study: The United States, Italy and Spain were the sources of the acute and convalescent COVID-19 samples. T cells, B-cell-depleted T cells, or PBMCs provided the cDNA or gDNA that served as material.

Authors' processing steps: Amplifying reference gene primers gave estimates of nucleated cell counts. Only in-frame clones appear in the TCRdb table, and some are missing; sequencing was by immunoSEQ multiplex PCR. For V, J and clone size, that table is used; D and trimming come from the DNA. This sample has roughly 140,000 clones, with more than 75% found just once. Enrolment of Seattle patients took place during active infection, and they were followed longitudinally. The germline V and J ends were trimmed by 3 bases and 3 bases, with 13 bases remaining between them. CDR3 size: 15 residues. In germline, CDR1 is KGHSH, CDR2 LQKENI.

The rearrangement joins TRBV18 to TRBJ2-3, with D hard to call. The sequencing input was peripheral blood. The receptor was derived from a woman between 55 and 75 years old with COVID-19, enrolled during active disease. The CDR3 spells CASSPVLLNTDTQYF. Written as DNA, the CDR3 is TGTGCCAGCTCACCTGTCCTATTAAATACAGATACGCAGTATTTT.